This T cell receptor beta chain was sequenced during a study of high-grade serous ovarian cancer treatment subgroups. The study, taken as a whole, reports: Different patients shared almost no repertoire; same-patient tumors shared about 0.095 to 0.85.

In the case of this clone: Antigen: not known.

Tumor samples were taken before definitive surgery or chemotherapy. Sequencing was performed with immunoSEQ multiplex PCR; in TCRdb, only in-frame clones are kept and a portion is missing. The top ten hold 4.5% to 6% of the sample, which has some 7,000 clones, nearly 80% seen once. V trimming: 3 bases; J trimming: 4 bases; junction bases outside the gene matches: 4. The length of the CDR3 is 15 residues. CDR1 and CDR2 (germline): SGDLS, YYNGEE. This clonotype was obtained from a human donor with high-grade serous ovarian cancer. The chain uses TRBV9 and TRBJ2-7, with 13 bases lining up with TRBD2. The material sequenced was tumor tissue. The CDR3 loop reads CASSATSGGVYEQYF. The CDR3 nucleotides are TGTGCCAGCAGCGCTACTAGCGGGGGGGTTTACGAGCAGTACTTC.